This T cell receptor beta chain was captured in a study of blood T cells in healthy people across ages. The CDR3 runs 16 residues. Trimming took 4 bases from V and 5 from J; bases not matched to a gene: 13. CDR1 is SGHRS and CDR2 is YFSETQ in the germline V gene. This clonotype came up many times. For the second PCR, which ran for about 7 to 11 cycles, a sample-barcoded 5' primer and a J-beta primer mix were used. Each CDR3 protein is one row after TCRdb ran MiXCR on the 5' RACE reads. The sample includes fewer than 1,000,000 distinct CDR3 sequences, 35% to 50% of them seen just once. V usage is TRBV5-1 and J usage is TRBJ2-7; 9 nucleotides match TRBD2. The sequence derives from a man older than 75 in good health. Sample: blood. The CDR3 DNA is TGCGCCAGCAGCCCGGGGACTAGCATTATGTTCGACGAGCAGTACTTC. It specifies CASSPGTSIMFDEQYF.